This T cell receptor (beta chain) was recovered during a study of shared T cell receptors in the human thymus. The method was immunoSEQ multiplex PCR; TCRdb's version includes in-frame clones alone and lacks a portion of them. The table has 700,000 or so clones, roughly 88% seen once. Trimming removed 0 bases at V and 6 bases at J, with 10 bases between. Per the germline V gene, CDR1 is SGHDT and CDR2 is YYEEEE. This CDR3 is 13 amino acids long. The same sample was also studied in work on human thymus T cells. That source notes: The study used thymus tissue resected during corrective heart surgery. Use of V and J genes seemed skewed within the thymic and blood repertoires.

The rearrangement uses TRBV5-6 and TRBJ2-7, with D possibly TRBD2 on 5 matching bases. Sequenced: thymocytes. This sequence was found in a girl under three years old with a congenital heart defect. Here the CDR3 reads CASSLASGGEQYF. In nucleotides, the CDR3 is TGTGCCAGCAGCTTGGCGTCTGGAGGCGAGCAGTACTTC.